This T cell receptor (beta chain) stems from a study of immune cell composition in non-small cell lung cancer. Points from the study as a whole: Smoking pack-years did not significantly correlate with tumour TCR-beta clonality.

This clone is medium-sized. Its antigen is not known. Sequenced by immunoSEQ multiplex PCR; TCRdb stores in-frame clones only, minus some. The data contain some 16,000 clones, about three quarters of them singletons. Unmatched junction bases numbered 8, after V lost 5 bases and J lost 8 bases. The CDR3 totals 14 residues. Per germline, CDR1 SGHTA and CDR2 FQGNSA. Normal lung was sampled as far from the tumour as possible, at least 3 cm. This same sample was also part of a study on CD4 T cells in lung cancer.

Specimen: non-adjacent lung tissue. This chain links TRBV7-2 with TRBJ1-2, with 10 bases matching TRBD1. The receptor was isolated from a human donor with non-small cell lung cancer. The CDR3 protein is CASSNRDRGSGYTF. CDR3 in DNA: TGTGCCAGCAGCAACCGGGACAGGGGAAGCGGCTACACCTTC.